This note documents a single TCR beta chain sequence. The CDR3 consists of 16 residues. V was pared by 0 bases and J by 5 bases, with 7 bases of the junction left unmatched. Looked up from germline, CDR1 is ENHRY and CDR2 is SYGVKD. These data originate in a study of blood T cell repertoires in COVID-19. In the original processing: By means of reference gene primer amplification, nucleated cell counts were estimated. The data were produced by immunoSEQ multiplex PCR, yet TCRdb's version contains in-frame clones alone and is incomplete. V, J and clone size are those of that table, while D and trimming were read from the DNA. The repertoire consists of about 280,000 clones, with about nine tenths occurring once and the leading ten covering 2.2%.

The receptor's source is a woman aged 45 to 65 who had recovered from COVID-19. V usage is TRBV10-3 and J usage is TRBJ2-7; 10 bases fit TRBD1. Sequenced input: peripheral blood. The CDR3 reads CAISESETGGNDEQYF. The CDR3 DNA is TGTGCCATCAGTGAGTCGGAGACAGGGGGCAATGACGAGCAGTACTTC.